This T cell receptor beta chain was identified in a study of blood T cell repertoires in COVID-19. In the source study's methods: How many nucleated cells were present was estimated from reference gene primer amplification. TCRdb's copy holds only in-frame clones and misses some; the assay was immunoSEQ multiplex PCR. V and J calls and clone size are given by that table; D and trimming were obtained from the DNA. Altogether about 200,000 clones are present, 85% being singletons, with the ten largest covering around 19%. The sample holds a few counts of this clone. The J segment lost 2 bases and the V segment lost 1 base, leaving 4 bases of the junction unmatched. The length of the CDR3 is 16 residues. The germline gives CDR1 MDHEN, CDR2 SYDVKM.

The sequence came from a man aged 35 to 55 who had recovered from COVID-19. The chain has TRBV28 and TRBJ2-1, with TRBD2 matching over 8 bases. What was sequenced was PBMCs or T cells enriched from blood (not recorded which). The CDR3: CASSLSISGTYNEQFF. The CDR3 DNA is TGTGCCAGCAGTTTATCCATTAGCGGGACCTACAATGAGCAGTTCTTC. The full variable domain, rest sourced from reference TRBV28 and TRBJ2-1, is DVKVTQSSRYLVKRTGEKVFLECVQDMDHENMFWYRQDPGLGLRLIYFSYDVKMKEKGDIPEGYSVSREKKERFSLILESASTNQTSMYLCASSLSISGTYNEQFFGPGTRLTVL.